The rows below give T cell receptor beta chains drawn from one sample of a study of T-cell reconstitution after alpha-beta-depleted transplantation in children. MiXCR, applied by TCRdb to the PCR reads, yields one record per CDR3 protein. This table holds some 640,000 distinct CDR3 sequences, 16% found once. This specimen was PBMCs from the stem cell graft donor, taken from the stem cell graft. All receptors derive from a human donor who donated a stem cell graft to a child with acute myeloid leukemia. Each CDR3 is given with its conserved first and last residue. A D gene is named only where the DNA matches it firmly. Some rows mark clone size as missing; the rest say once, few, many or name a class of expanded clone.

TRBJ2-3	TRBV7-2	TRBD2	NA	CASSMGLAGGADTQYF	TGTGCCAGCAGCATGGGACTAGCGGGGGGAGCAGATACGCAGTATTTT
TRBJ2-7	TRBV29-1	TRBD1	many	CSVSGQGYEQYF	TGCAGCGTCTCGGGACAGGGCTACGAGCAGTACTTC
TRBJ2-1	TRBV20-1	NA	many	CSGLDPSSYNEQFF	TGCAGTGGCCTAGACCCGAGCTCCTACAATGAGCAGTTCTTC
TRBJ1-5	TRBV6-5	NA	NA	CASSYEGINQPQHF	TGTGCCAGCAGTTACGAGGGAATAAATCAGCCCCAGCATTTT
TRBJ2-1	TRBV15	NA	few	CATSRDPVEQFF	TGTGCCACCAGCAGAGATCCGGTAGAGCAGTTCTTC
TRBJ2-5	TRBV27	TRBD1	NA	CASSQGVTDQETQYF	TGTGCCAGCAGTCAGGGGGTAACCGACCAAGAGACCCAGTACTTC
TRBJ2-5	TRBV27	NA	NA	CASSTIASGPWETQYF	TGTGCCAGCAGTACCATAGCGTCCGGGCCGTGGGAGACCCAGTACTTC
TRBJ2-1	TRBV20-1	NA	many	CSAKRGGEQFF	TGCAGTGCGAAAAGGGGCGGAGAGCAGTTCTTC
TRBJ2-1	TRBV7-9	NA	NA	CASSLGTQEQFF	TGTGCCAGCAGCCTCGGGACACAGGAGCAGTTCTTC
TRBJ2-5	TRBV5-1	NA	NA	CASSSKPQEQETQYF	TGCGCCAGCAGTTCCAAACCACAGGAGCAAGAGACCCAGTACTTC
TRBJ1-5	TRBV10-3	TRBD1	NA	CASHGEGQGNGRPQHF	TGTGCCTCCCATGGGGAGGGACAGGGAAATGGTCGGCCCCAGCATTTT
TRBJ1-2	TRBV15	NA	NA	CATSRDRAGGGGYTF	TGTGCCACCAGCAGAGATCGTGCCGGAGGAGGCGGCTACACCTTC
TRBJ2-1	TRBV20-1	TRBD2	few	CSARDLLAGPRPLNEQFF	TGCAGTGCAAGGGATCTACTAGCGGGGCCAAGGCCTCTCAATGAGCAGTTCTTC
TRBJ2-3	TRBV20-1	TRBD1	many	CSASSGTGSADTQYF	TGCAGTGCTTCCTCCGGGACAGGGAGCGCGGATACGCAGTATTTT
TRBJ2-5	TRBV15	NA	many	CATSRDRTAVTQYF	TGTGCCACCAGCAGAGATCGGACAGCGGTGACCCAGTACTTC
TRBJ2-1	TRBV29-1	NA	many	CSGGDRDNEQFF	TGCAGCGGGGGGGACAGAGACAATGAGCAGTTCTTC
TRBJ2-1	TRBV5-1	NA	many	CASSLDRQAYNEQFF	TGCGCCAGCAGCTTGGACAGACAAGCCTACAATGAGCAGTTCTTC
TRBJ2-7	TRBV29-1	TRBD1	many	CSVETGGRTYEQYF	TGCAGCGTGGAAACAGGGGGCAGGACCTACGAGCAGTACTTC
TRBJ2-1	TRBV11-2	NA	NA	CASSLSNERFF	TGTGCCAGCAGCCTCTCCAATGAGCGGTTCTTC
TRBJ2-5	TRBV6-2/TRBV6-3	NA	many	CASSYVGTQETQYF	TGTGCCAGCAGTTACGTGGGCACCCAAGAGACCCAGTACTTC
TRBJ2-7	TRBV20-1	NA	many	CSARRAGPHYEQYF	TGCAGTGCTAGAAGGGCGGGGCCACACTACGAGCAGTACTTC
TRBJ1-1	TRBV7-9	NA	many	CASWGTVNTEAFF	TGTGCCAGCTGGGGGACGGTGAACACTGAAGCTTTCTTT
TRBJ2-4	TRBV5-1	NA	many	CASSTNRAGLAKNIQYF	TGCGCCAGCAGCACAAACAGGGCCGGCCTAGCCAAAAACATTCAGTACTTC
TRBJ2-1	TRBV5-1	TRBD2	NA	CASSLAGVAGNEQFF	TGCGCCAGCAGCTTGGCCGGGGTAGCGGGGAATGAGCAGTTCTTC
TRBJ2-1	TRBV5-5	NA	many	CASSDNSGRNEQFF	TGTGCCAGCAGCGACAATTCGGGGAGGAATGAGCAGTTCTTC
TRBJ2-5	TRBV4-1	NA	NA	CASSPGKGRPGETQYF	TGTGCCAGCAGCCCCGGAAAAGGAAGACCGGGAGAGACCCAGTACTTC
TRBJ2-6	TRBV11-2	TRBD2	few	CASSSRTSGAPGANVLTF	TGTGCCAGCAGCTCGAGGACTAGCGGGGCGCCTGGGGCCAACGTCCTGACTTTC
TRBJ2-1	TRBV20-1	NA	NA	CSARAVRALSSYNEQFF	TGCAGTGCTAGAGCAGTAAGAGCTTTGAGCTCCTACAATGAGCAGTTCTTC
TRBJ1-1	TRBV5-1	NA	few	CASSVGTGTYTEAFF	TGCGCCAGCAGCGTTGGGACCGGCACTTACACTGAAGCTTTCTTT
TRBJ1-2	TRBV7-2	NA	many	CASSLGLWVGGYTF	TGTGCCAGCAGCTTAGGATTATGGGTGGGCGGCTACACCTTC
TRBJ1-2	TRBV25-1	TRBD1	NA	CASRVSDRGIFF	TGTGCCAGCAGAGTATCTGACAGGGGTATCTTTTTC
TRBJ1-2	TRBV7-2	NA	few	CASSLDWEGVGYTF	TGTGCCAGCAGCTTAGATTGGGAGGGGGTAGGCTACACCTTC
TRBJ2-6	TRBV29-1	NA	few	CSVSKQASSGANVLTF	TGCAGCGTTTCCAAACAGGCGAGCTCTGGGGCCAACGTCCTGACTTTC
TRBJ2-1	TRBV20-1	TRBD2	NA	CSARDDSGGGSYNEQFF	TGCAGTGCTAGAGATGACAGCGGGGGGGGATCCTACAATGAGCAGTTCTTC
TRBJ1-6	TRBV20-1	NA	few	CSAPPAAGRDSPLHF	TGCAGTGCCCCCCCGGCGGCAGGTCGCGATTCACCCCTCCACTTT
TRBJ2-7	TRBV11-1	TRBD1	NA	CASSPGGAGTGVSYEQYF	TGTGCCAGCAGCCCAGGGGGGGCCGGGACAGGGGTTTCCTACGAGCAGTACTTC
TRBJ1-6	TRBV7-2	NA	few	CASSQRGAAYNSPLHF	TGTGCCAGCAGCCAGAGGGGCGCAGCCTATAATTCACCCCTCCACTTT
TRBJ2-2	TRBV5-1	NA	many	CASSRQQRDTGELFF	TGCGCCAGCAGCCGTCAACAGCGTGATACCGGGGAGCTGTTTTTT
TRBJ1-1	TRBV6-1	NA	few	CASSGWDEEAFF	TGTGCCAGCAGTGGATGGGATGAAGAAGCTTTCTTT
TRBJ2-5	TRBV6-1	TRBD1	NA	CASIRDSSGETQYF	TGTGCCAGCATTCGGGACAGTTCAGGGGAGACCCAGTACTTC
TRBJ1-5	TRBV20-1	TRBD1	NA	CSAPRQGDQPQHF	TGCAGTGCTCCCCGACAGGGGGACCAGCCCCAGCATTTT
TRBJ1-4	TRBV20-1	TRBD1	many	CSARGQGRYYATNEKLFF	TGCAGTGCTAGAGGACAGGGGCGATACTATGCAACTAATGAAAAACTGTTTTTT
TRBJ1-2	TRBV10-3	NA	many	CAIGGAGNYGYTF	TGTGCCATCGGGGGGGCAGGGAACTATGGCTACACCTTC
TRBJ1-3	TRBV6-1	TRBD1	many	CASTERQGTLGNTIYF	TGTGCCAGCACCGAAAGACAGGGGACGCTGGGAAACACCATATATTTT
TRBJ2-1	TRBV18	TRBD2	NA	CASSRTSGGRLPGEQFF	TGTGCCAGCTCAAGGACTAGCGGGGGGCGACTGCCGGGAGAGCAGTTCTTC
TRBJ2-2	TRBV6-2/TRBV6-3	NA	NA	CASSVRPTGELFF	TGTGCCAGCAGTGTCAGACCCACCGGGGAGCTGTTTTTT
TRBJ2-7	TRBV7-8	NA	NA	CASSLAAKPSSYEQYF	TGTGCCAGCAGCTTAGCCGCGAAGCCTTCCTCCTACGAGCAGTACTTC
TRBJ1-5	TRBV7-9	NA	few	CASSSIDKNQPQHF	TGTGCCAGCAGCTCGATCGACAAAAATCAGCCCCAGCATTTT